Given below is one TCR beta chain in context. Its antigen is as yet unknown. The CDR3 length is 13 residues. Germline CDR1 is MNHEY and CDR2 is SMNVEV (reference sequence). V was cut by 3 bases and J by 8 bases, with 13 bases left in between. The sample is drawn from a study of T cells in Graves' hyperthyroidism and ophthalmopathy. Study-level findings and limits: Blood samples included most of the expanded thyroid clonotypes exceeding 0.001.

Under 3 months was the duration of disease in ophthalmopathy patients, who also had a Clinical Activity Score of at least 3 and a NOSPECS grade of at least 4. Amplified TCR beta CDR3 regions derived from RNA transcripts. The TCR CDR3 first-round RT-PCR relied on the HTBI primer set. TCRdb analysed the multiplex PCR reads with MiXCR anew, one entry per CDR3 protein. The table includes some 490,000 distinct CDR3 sequences, around 16% detected once. The sequence was collected from a woman in her twenties or thirties with Graves' ophthalmopathy. The genes are TRBV27 and TRBJ1-2; a weak D match, TRBD1 (6 bases). Sample: blood. The CDR3 coding sequence is TGTGCCAGCAGTTTCGTATGGGGGGCCGGCTACACCTTC. It is translated as CASSFVWGAGYTF.